The sequence of this T cell receptor (beta chain) was determined in a study of identical twins. Germline CDR1 and CDR2: SEHNR and FQNEAQ (reference sequence). The CDR3 is made up of 14 amino acids. The J segment lost 2 bases and the V segment lost 5 bases, leaving 4 bases of the junction unmatched. The sample holds many counts of this clonotype. Template switching introduced a universal primer site, and the cDNA bore unique molecular identifiers. From the 5' RACE reads, TCRdb called clonotypes with MiXCR, one entry per CDR3 protein. The sample has around 230,000 distinct CDR3 sequences, 5.5% to 7.5% seen once. These same data were also listed under a study on T cells expressing NK-cell markers.

Sequenced: CD8+ T cells sorted from blood. The clonotype comes from a woman aged 18-29 years in good health. This chain links TRBV7-9 with TRBJ1-1, with 8 bases matching TRBD1. CDR3 nucleotide sequence: TGTGCCAGCAGCGTAGGACAGGGCAACACTGAAGCTTTCTTT. Its protein is CASSVGQGNTEAFF.